One and the same sample provided the 11 T cell receptor beta chains below, sequenced in a study of CD8 T cells in ankylosing spondylitis (TCRdb year 2017). The method behind the library was 5' RACE. The run used an Illumina HiSeq 2500. In TCRdb, the public reads were trimmed at Q25 with fastp and aligned with MiXCR, with productive beta chains retained. Every distinct CDR3 protein forms one entry, paired with its most common genes and DNA. The sample includes roughly 140,000 distinct CDR3 sequences, with around 42% observed a single time. The ten largest clones capture around 15% of the sample. The sequenced sample consisted of synovial fluid, either unsorted or a sorted T cell fraction (not recorded which). The receptors derive from a male donor with ankylosing spondylitis.

This clonotype was picked up a small number of times. The chain recombines TRBV7-2 with TRBJ2-5, with 13 bases aligning to TRBD2. Per the germline V gene, CDR1 is SGHTA and CDR2 is FQGNSA. The CDR3 length is 16 residues. Unmatched junction bases numbered 7, after V lost 3 bases and J lost 6 bases. CDR3 loop: CASSLWTSGSSQTQYF. CDR3 in DNA: TGTGCCAGCAGCTTGTGGACTAGCGGGAGTAGCCAGACCCAGTACTTC.

The CDR3 coding sequence is TGCAGTGCCCGGACAGGGGGCGAAAACAATGAGCAGTTCTTC. It codes for CSARTGGENNEQFF. The chain couples TRBV20-1 to TRBJ2-1, with 11 bases matching TRBD1. There are 14 residues in the CDR3. Germline V CDR1 and CDR2: DFQATT, SNEGSKA (reference sequence). V shed 6 bases and J 5 bases; nucleotides not matched to a gene: 6.

The CDR3 reads CASSPLQGEQFF. In DNA form, the CDR3 reads TGTGCCAGCAGTCCCTTACAAGGCGAGCAGTTCTTC. This chain links TRBV27 with TRBJ2-1; D is unclear. Trimming stripped 5 bases from V and 10 bases from J, with 12 bases between. Looked up from germline, CDR1 is MNHEY and CDR2 is SMNVEV (reference sequence). The CDR3 extends over 12 amino acids.

The rearrangement joins TRBV11-2 to TRBJ2-2, with D unresolved. V lost 0 bases and J 6 bases, leaving 23 bases between the germline ends. From germline, CDR1 is SGHAT and CDR2 FQNNGV. The CDR3 covers 19 residues. CDR3 residues: CASSLEGNFGPRGSGELFF. The CDR3 DNA reads TGTGCCAGCAGCTTAGAAGGCAATTTCGGGCCACGAGGCTCCGGGGAGCTGTTTTTT.

V and J are TRBV10-3 and TRBJ2-7; possible D gene TRBD1, 6 bases. V was shortened by 4 bases and J by 3 bases, with 16 bases between the two germline ends. CDR3 length: 15 residues. The germline V gene encodes CDR1 ENHRY and CDR2 SYGVKD. The CDR3 sequence: CAISGRQGTHYEQYF. DNA for the CDR3: TGTGCCATCAGTGGCCGGCAGGGGACCCACTACGAGCAGTACTTC.

The CDR3 reads CSARDRGHTEAFF. The DNA of the CDR3 is TGCAGTGCTAGAGATCGAGGGCACACTGAAGCTTTCTTT. The rearrangement uses TRBV20-1 and TRBJ1-1; D gene uncertain. The CDR3 loop spans 13 amino acids. Trimming shortened V by 0 bases and J by 3 bases, and 8 bases separated the two germline ends. Germline CDR1 reads DFQATT; CDR2 reads SNEGSKA (reference sequence).

The chain combines TRBV3-1 with TRBJ1-1, with D unresolved. CDR3 length: 15 amino acids. Germline CDR1 and CDR2: LGHDT and YNNKEL (reference sequence). Trimming removed 2 bases from V and 1 base from J, with 11 bases in between. This CDR3 is CASSQQRVGNTEAFF. The CDR3 DNA reads TGTGCCAGCAGCCAACAGAGGGTCGGGAACACTGAAGCTTTCTTT.

The V gene is TRBV5-6, the J gene TRBJ2-7; no clear D. The CDR3 is 12 amino acids. The V end lost 5 bases, the J end lost 2 bases, and 8 bases lay between the germline ends. Germline assignment: CDR1 SGHDT and CDR2 YYEEEE. DNA of the CDR3: TGTGCCAGCAGTCTCCAGACCTACGAGCAGTACTTC. Protein sequence: CASSLQTYEQYF. Drawing the rest from reference TRBV5-6 and TRBJ2-7, the complete variable domain is DAGVTQSPTHLIKTRGQQVTLRCSPKSGHDTVSWYQQALGQGPQFIFQYYEEEERQRGNFPDRFSGHQFPNYSSELNVNALLLGDSALYLCASSLQTYEQYFGPGTRLTVT.

This rearrangement joins TRBV5-1 to TRBJ2-2; D is ambiguous. The CDR3 sequence is 16 residues long. V shed 4 bases and J shed 7 bases, with 20 bases lying between them. CDR1 and CDR2 from the germline V gene are SGHRS and YFSETQ. Here the CDR3 DNA reads TGCGCCAGCAGCAGGCCCCGGCCCCTTGGTGTCGGGGAGCTGTTTTTT. Protein product: CASSRPRPLGVGELFF.

This clonotype was detected only a few times. The J gene is TRBJ1-2, the V gene TRBV5-6; TRBD1 matches at 8 bases. CDR1 is SGHDT, CDR2 YYEEEE, per germline. CDR3 length: 14 amino acids. Unmatched junction bases numbered 6, after V lost 4 bases and J lost 4 bases. The CDR3 DNA sequence: TGTGCCAGCAGCCCGGACAGGGTTCCCTATGGCTACACCTTC. Translating gives CASSPDRVPYGYTF.

The J gene is TRBJ1-5, the V gene TRBV6-5; D is ambiguous. The V and J ends lost 3 bases and 1 base respectively, with 4 bases between them. The CDR3 contains 13 residues. Germline CDR1 is MNHEY and CDR2 is SVGAGI. The CDR3 DNA reads as TGTGCCAGCAGTTATGACAGCAATCAGCCCCAGCATTTT. Protein: CASSYDSNQPQHF.